This TCR beta chain emerged from a study of CD8 T cells in Susac syndrome. In germline, CDR1 is MNHNY, CDR2 SVGAGI (reference sequence). Trimming took 7 bases from V and 1 from J, leaving 10 bases between them. The CDR3 spans 14 residues. RNA amounts of roughly 0.45 to 1 ug underwent reverse transcription with random hexamers. TCRdb re-called the immunoSEQ multiplex PCR reads with MiXCR, one entry per CDR3 protein. The sample lists about 140,000 distinct CDR3 sequences; around 95% were seen once. The receptor was derived from a human donor with multiple sclerosis. The specimen sequenced was CD4+ T cells from PBMCs. V and J are TRBV6-6 and TRBJ2-2; weak D call: TRBD1 (6 bases). This CDR3 is CASTKGGNTGELFF. The CDR3, as DNA: TGTGCCAGCACCAAAGGGGGGAACACCGGGGAGCTGTTTTTT.